Included here is one T cell receptor (beta chain) sequence, with context. This CDR3 is 16 amino acids long. Between the trimmed V and J ends, which lost 5 bases and 0 bases, there was a span of 16 bases. The germline gives CDR1 MNHEY, CDR2 SVGEGT. The data belong to a study of control samples from healthy donors and cancer patients. Some clones are missing from TCRdb's copy, which holds only in-frame ones; the method was immunoSEQ multiplex PCR. The sample includes about 120,000 clones, around 87% of them seen just once. The J gene is TRBJ1-2, the V gene TRBV6-2 or TRBV6-3, with D tentatively TRBD1 (5 bases). The sequence derives from a man aged 35-49 years in good health. Sequencing input: blood. In DNA, the CDR3 is TGTGCCAGCAGTACGGGGACGCAACGGGCTAACTATGGCTACACCTTC. Translated: CASSTGTQRANYGYTF.